This record covers a single TCR beta chain. Its antigen is not identified. The PBMCs studied were ones that came from 10 ml fresh peripheral blood. Using RNA transcripts as the source, TCR beta CDR3 regions were amplified. The HTBI primer set drove a first-round RT-PCR of the TCR CDR3. TCRdb processed the multiplex PCR reads anew with MiXCR; each CDR3 protein has one entry. The table includes under 400,000 distinct CDR3 sequences, approximately 16% detected once. The data were obtained in a study of T cells in Graves' hyperthyroidism and ophthalmopathy. Study results and caveats: The model identified upcoming ophthalmopathy a median approximately six months ahead of onset. Ophthalmopathy could be told apart from stable hyperthyroidism with a 13 V-J model.

V lost 1 base, J lost 0 bases, and 10 bases lay in between. The CDR3 loop spans 15 amino acids. Germline-derived CDR1 and CDR2 are DFQATT and SNEGSKA (reference sequence). V and J are TRBV20-1 and TRBJ2-1, with D perhaps matching TRBD2 (6 bases). Sequencing was carried out using blood. The sequence was collected from a man aged 30 to 45 with Graves' hyperthyroidism. The CDR3 DNA follows: TGCAGTGCTAGAGGTCGGGGGAGCTCCTACAATGAGCAGTTCTTC. Translation gives CSARGRGSSYNEQFF.